Below, 5 T cell receptor beta chains from the same sample are listed, as sequenced in a study of T cells in Graves' hyperthyroidism and ophthalmopathy. The CDR3 regions of TCR beta were amplified from RNA transcripts. The TCR CDR3 was amplified in a first-round RT-PCR using the HTBI primer set. TCRdb redid the calling of the multiplex PCR reads with MiXCR, one entry per CDR3 protein. The table shows 700,000 or so distinct CDR3 sequences, with 15% to 20% occurring only once. The sequenced sample consisted of blood. All receptors come from a man aged 18-30 years with Graves' hyperthyroidism.

This clonotype was found many times. The chain links TRBV30 to TRBJ2-1, with D perhaps matching TRBD1 or TRBD2 (5 bases each). CDR3 size: 15 residues. The V end lost 2 bases, the J end lost 9 bases, and 20 bases lay between the germline ends. Germline CDR1 GTSNPN, CDR2 SVGIG (reference sequence). The CDR3 spells CAWSKIMGRGGEQFF. The CDR3, as DNA: TGTGCCTGGAGTAAAATAATGGGGCGCGGAGGTGAGCAGTTCTTC.

This rearrangement joins TRBV12-3 or TRBV12-4 to TRBJ2-1, with D perhaps matching TRBD2 (7 bases). The DNA end is a closer match to TRBJ2-7, so the J assignment may be wrong. The CDR3 spans 16 residues. CDR3 DNA: TGTGCCAGCAGCCTTAGGGGGGAGGGCCGATTCAATGAGCAGTACTTC. This codes for CASSLRGEGRFNEQYF.

This clonotype was detected only a few times. The J gene is TRBJ2-3, the V gene TRBV4-3, with 7 positions matching TRBD1. The CDR3 loop spans 13 amino acids. CDR1 and CDR2 (germline): LGHNA, YSLEER. The J segment lost 8 bases and the V segment lost 0 bases, leaving 2 bases of the junction unmatched. CDR3 coding DNA: TGCGCCAGCAGCCAAGACGCAGGGGGTACGCAGTATTTT. Translating gives CASSQDAGGTQYF.

This chain joins TRBV3-1 and TRBJ2-7; the match to TRBD1 covers 9 bases. There are 17 residues in the CDR3. Looked up from germline, CDR1 is LGHDT and CDR2 is YNNKEL (reference sequence). V was pared by 6 bases and J by 4 bases, with 16 bases of the junction left unmatched. The CDR3: CASSQIGSTGGSYEQYF. The CDR3 DNA reads TGTGCCAGCAGTCAAATAGGATCTACAGGGGGCTCGTACGAGCAGTACTTC.

The chain couples TRBV5-1 to TRBJ2-5; a possible D gene is TRBD1 (6 bases). The CDR3 length is 14 residues. Germline loops: CDR1 SGHRS, CDR2 YFSETQ. Trimming cost V 3 bases and J 4 bases, with 13 bases left between them. CDR3 in DNA: TGCGCCAGCAGCTCCGCTGCGACAGGAGAGACCCAGTACTTC. It codes for CASSSAATGETQYF.